Given below is one T cell receptor (beta chain) in context. Its antigen is still unknown. No qualities accompany the bases; no much larger clone lies one base away. The sample's time point label is to be understood as: before hematopoietic stem cell transplant. PRAID was a condition in which autoinflammation came alongside prominent immunodeficiency. Before TRB sequencing, the T-cell subsets, namely conventional T cells, CD8+ T cells, regulatory T cells, and T follicular helper cells, were sorted. The data originate from a study of stem cell transplantation in POMP-related autoinflammatory disease (dated by TCRdb to the early 2020s). Some background on the complete study: The study hypothesized that defective thymoproteasomes impair MHC class I-dependent CD8+ T-cell differentiation and positive selection, skewing the TRB repertoire. The effect of POMP deficiency on T-cell receptor beta repertoire diversity and CDR3 characteristics was assessed using high-throughput TRB sequencing. Prior to transplant, the patients had CD4+ naive T-cell skewing, low CD8+ T-cell proportions, and decreased T-cell cytokine secretion.

The paper as a whole reports these results and caveats: Across all analyzed T-cell subsets, PRAID patients showed a trend toward higher clonality and lower TRB diversity. A restricted number of unique TRB V-J gene pairings was observed in PRAID patients. The trend toward lower diversity and increased clonality in PRAID patients was statistically significant only for regulatory T cells.

As encoded in the germline V gene, CDR1 is MGHRA while CDR2 is YSYEKL. The CDR3 goes from the cysteine to the phenylalanine over 17 residues. The entry retains the CDR3 DNA only, 51 bases that are in frame from base 1. Trimmed from V: 4 bases; trimmed from J: 5 bases; junction bases lacking a gene match: 12. Preparation of the library involved the immunoSEQ multiplex PCR assay. On the authors' methods: Shannon entropy, which accounts for clonal size distribution, was used to quantify repertoire diversity. The Gini-Simpson index (Simpson_1-D) was used to measure inequality of clonotype distribution. TCRdb took over this immuneACCESS table, retaining in-frame rearrangements with V and J assigned. Such tables are incomplete; in checked studies, under half of the missing clones stem from an unresolved V gene, and the remainder is unexplained. V and J calls and clone size come straight from that table; D and trimming were deduced from the DNA. The sample table lists thousands of clones, approximately 90% of them with a count of one. The top ten hold around 2.5% of the sample.

The sequence is built from TRBV4-1 and TRBJ1-4, and TRBD1 aligns with 8 junction nucleotides. The specimen comprised CD8+ T cells from PBMCs, sampled before stem cell transplantation. The receptor's source is a human donor with POMP-related autoinflammation and immune dysregulation (PRAID). The CDR3: CASSPHPRTGKNEKLFF. The DNA sequence is given as TGCGCCAGCAGCCCGCACCCAAGGACAGGGAAAAATGAAAAACTGTTTTTT.